The clone carrying this T cell receptor (beta chain) was seen only once. What it binds is not known. This specimen comes from a study of cytomegalovirus exposure and HLA in healthy donors. Study at large: From donors who were HLA-typed, an early data release held about 89 million unique TCRs. Study results and caveats: The classifier, whose performance was assessed in both the original and validation cohorts, reportedly diagnosed cytomegalovirus status with high specificity and sensitivity.

PCR used 60 Vbeta primers and 13 Jbeta primers. Per the original data handling: A later analysis tallied some 84 million unique TCR beta chains, some 12 million of them shared. Profiling relied on immunoSEQ multiplex PCR, and the TCRdb table lists in-frame clones only, not all of them. V, J and clone size derive from that table, while D and trimming were established from the DNA sequence. The table records 150,000 to 200,000 clones, roughly 87% of them present only once. This CDR3 has 15 residues. The V end lost 5 bases, the J end lost 4 bases, and 15 bases lay between the germline ends. Germline V gives CDR1 SGHAT, CDR2 FQNNGV.

This clonotype was obtained from a girl in the first two years of life in good health and CMV-seronegative. Sequenced material: PBMCs. The chain has TRBV11-2 and TRBJ1-3; a weak D match, TRBD1 (5 bases). Here the CDR3 DNA reads TGTGCCAGCAGCCGACAGCCCTCTGGAGGAAACACCATATATTTT. Translation gives CASSRQPSGGNTIYF.